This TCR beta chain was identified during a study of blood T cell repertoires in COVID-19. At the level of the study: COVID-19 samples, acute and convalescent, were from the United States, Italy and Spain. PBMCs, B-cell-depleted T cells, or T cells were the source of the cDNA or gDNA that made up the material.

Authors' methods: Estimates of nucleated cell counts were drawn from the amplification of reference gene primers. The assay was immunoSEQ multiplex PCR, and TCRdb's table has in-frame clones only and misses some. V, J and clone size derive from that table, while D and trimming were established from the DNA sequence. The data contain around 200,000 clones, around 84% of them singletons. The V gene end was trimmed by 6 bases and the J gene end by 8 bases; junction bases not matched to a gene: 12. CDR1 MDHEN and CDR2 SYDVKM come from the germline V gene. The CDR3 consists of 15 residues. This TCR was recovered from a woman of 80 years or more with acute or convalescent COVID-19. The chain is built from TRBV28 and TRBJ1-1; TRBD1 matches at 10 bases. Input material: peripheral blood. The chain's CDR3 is CASSNTGTGVREAFF. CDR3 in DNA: TGTGCCAGCAGCAACACCGGGACAGGGGTAAGGGAAGCTTTCTTT. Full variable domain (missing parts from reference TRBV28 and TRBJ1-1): DVKVTQSSRYLVKRTGEKVFLECVQDMDHENMFWYRQDPGLGLRLIYFSYDVKMKEKGDIPEGYSVSREKKERFSLILESASTNQTSMYLCASSNTGTGVREAFFGQGTRLTVV.